The clone carrying this T cell receptor (beta chain) has just a few counts. Profiled with immunoSEQ multiplex PCR; TCRdb holds only in-frame clones, not every one. Of about 150,000 clones in the sample, about 88% were seen once. This CDR3 comprises 16 residues. The ends were cut back, 1 base at V and 0 bases at J, with 15 bases in the middle. In germline, CDR1 is GTSNPN, CDR2 SVGIG (reference sequence). These data are taken from a study of radiation and T cells in renal cell carcinoma. Regarding time point: baseline pretreatment blood. Indicated treatment: 15 Gy SBRT to primary tumor, nephrectomy 4 weeks later. Serial blood draws occurred at baseline and 2 and 4 weeks post-SBRT.

Sequenced here: blood, sampled from a patient whose treatment included radiotherapy and nephrectomy. This clonotype originated in a woman in her 70s with renal cell carcinoma. V is TRBV30 and J is TRBJ1-1; no firm D call. CDR3 in amino acids: CAWSANPGLMNTEAFF. CDR3 nucleotide sequence: TGTGCCTGGAGTGCTAACCCAGGACTGATGAACACTGAAGCTTTCTTT.